This entry is about one TCR beta chain. What it binds is unknown. Only in-frame clones appear in the TCRdb table, and some are missing; sequencing was by immunoSEQ multiplex PCR. The sample carries about 96,000 clones, about 90% recorded once. This entry belongs to a study of T cell responses to AZD1222 COVID-19 vaccine. Study conclusions and caveats: The study found Spike-specific TCR breadth and depth rose after two AZD1222 doses. Dominant at 160-218 and 743-854, vaccine-associated CD4 TCRs also spanned spike.

Per germline, CDR1 MNHEY and CDR2 SVGAGI. The CDR3 sequence is 13 residues long. V was cut by 2 bases and J by 6 bases, with 8 bases left in between. The sample here was peripheral blood, taken on day 0 of MenACWY control vaccination. The chain is built from TRBV6-5 and TRBJ1-5; TRBD1 might be the D (5 bases). This TCR derives from an adult in good health. The CDR3 nucleotides are TGTGCCAGCAGTTACGACGGGGGTCAGCCCCAGCATTTT. This sequence encodes CASSYDGGQPQHF.